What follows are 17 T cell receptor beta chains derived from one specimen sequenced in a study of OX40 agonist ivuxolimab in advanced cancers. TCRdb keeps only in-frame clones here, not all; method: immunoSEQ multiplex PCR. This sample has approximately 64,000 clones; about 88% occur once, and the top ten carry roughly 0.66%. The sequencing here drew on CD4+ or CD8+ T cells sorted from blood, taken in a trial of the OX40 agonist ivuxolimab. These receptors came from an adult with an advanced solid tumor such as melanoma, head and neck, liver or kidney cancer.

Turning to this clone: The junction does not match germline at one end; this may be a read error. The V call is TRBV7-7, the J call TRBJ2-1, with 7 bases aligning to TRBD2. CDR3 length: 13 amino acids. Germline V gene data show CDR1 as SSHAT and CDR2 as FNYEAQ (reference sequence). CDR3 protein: CASSPRTRNEQFF. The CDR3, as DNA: TGTGCTAGCAGCCCCAGGACTAGAAATGAGCAGTTCTTC.

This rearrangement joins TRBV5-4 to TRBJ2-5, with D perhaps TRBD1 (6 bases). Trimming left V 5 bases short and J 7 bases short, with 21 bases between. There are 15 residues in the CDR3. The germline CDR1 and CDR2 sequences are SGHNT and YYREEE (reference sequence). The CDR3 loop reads CASSFPGQVSGTQYF. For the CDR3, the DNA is TGTGCCAGCAGTTTTCCGGGACAAGTCTCCGGGACCCAGTACTTC.

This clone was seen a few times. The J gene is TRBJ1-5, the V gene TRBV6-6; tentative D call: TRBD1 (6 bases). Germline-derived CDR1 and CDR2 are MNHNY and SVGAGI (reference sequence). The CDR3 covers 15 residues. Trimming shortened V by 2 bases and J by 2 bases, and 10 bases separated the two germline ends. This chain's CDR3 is CASSYEGGGNQPQHF. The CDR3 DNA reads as TGTGCCAGCAGTTACGAGGGGGGGGGCAATCAGCCCCAGCATTTT.

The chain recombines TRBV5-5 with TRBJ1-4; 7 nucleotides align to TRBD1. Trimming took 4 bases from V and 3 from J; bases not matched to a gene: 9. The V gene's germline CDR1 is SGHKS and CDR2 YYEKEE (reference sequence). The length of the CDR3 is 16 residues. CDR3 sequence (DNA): TGTGCCAGCAGCCTAGGGGGCAGGGGATCTAATGAAAAACTGTTTTTT. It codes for CASSLGGRGSNEKLFF.

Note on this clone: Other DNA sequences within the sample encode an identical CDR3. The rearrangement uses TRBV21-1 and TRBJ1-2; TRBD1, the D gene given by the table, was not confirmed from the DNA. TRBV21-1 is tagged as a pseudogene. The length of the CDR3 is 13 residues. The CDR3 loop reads CASSKRGRGGYTF. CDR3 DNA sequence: TGTGCCAGCAGCAAAAGGGGGCGTGGGGGCTACACCTTC.

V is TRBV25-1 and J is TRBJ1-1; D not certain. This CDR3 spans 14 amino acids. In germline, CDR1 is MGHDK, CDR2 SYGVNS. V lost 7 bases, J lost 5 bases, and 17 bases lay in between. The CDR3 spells CASNSGVVATEAFF. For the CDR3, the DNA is TGTGCCAGCAACTCCGGGGTGGTGGCAACTGAAGCTTTCTTT.

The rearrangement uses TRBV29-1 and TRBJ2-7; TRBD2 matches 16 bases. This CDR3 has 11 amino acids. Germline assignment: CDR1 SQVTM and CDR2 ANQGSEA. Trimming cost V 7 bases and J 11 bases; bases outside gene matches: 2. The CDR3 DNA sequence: TGCAGCGCCGGGACTAGCGGGAGGGAGTACTTC. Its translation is CSAGTSGREYF.

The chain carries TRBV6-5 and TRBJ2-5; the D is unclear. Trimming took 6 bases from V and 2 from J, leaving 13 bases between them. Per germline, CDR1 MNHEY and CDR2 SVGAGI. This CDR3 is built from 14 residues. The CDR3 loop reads CASSPRSSQETQYF. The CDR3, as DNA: TGTGCCAGCAGCCCACGGTCATCGCAAGAGACCCAGTACTTC.

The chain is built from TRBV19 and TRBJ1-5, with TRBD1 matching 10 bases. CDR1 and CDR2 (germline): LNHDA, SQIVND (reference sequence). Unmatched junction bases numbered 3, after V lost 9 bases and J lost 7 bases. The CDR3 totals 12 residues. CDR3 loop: CASRDRGQPQHF. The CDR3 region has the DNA TGTGCCAGCCGGGACAGGGGACAGCCCCAGCATTTT.

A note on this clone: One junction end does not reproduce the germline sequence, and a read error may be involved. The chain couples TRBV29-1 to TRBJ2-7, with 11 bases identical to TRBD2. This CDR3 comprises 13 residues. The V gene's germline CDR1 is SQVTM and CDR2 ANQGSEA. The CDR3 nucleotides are TGCAGCGCTGAAACTAGCGGGGGCTACGAGCAGTACTTC. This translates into CSAETSGGYEQYF.

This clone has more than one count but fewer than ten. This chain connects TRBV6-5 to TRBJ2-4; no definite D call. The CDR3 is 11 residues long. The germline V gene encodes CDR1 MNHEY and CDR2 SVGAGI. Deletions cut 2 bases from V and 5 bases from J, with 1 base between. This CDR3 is CASSYQNIQYF. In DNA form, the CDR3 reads TGTGCCAGCAGTTACCAAAACATTCAGTACTTC.

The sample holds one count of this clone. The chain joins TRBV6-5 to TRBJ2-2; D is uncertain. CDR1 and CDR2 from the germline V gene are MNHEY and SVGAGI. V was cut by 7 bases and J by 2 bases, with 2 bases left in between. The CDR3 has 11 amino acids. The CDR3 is CASTNTGELFF. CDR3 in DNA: TGTGCCAGCACCAACACCGGGGAGCTGTTTTTT.

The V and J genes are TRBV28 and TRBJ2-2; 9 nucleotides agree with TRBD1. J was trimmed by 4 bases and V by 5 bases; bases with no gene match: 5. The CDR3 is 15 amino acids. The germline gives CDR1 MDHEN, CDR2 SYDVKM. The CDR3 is CASSLGQGGTGELFF. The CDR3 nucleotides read TGTGCCAGCAGTCTGGGACAGGGCGGCACCGGGGAGCTGTTTTTT.

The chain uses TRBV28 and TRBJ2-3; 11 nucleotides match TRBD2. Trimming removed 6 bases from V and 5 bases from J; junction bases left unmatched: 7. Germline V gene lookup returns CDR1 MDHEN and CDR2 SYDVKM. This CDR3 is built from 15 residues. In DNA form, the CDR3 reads TGTGCCAGCAGCCCTAGCGGGAGGCGGGGAGATACGCAGTATTTT. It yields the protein CASSPSGRRGDTQYF. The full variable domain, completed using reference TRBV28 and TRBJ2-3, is DVKVTQSSRYLVKRTGEKVFLECVQDMDHENMFWYRQDPGLGLRLIYFSYDVKMKEKGDIPEGYSVSREKKERFSLILESASTNQTSMYLCASSPSGRRGDTQYFGPGTRLTVL.

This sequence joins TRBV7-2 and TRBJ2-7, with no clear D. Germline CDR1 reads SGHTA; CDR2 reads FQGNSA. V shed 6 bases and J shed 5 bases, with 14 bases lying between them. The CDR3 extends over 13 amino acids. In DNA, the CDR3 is TGTGCCAGCAGTCTACCCACCAAGAACGAGCAGTACTTC. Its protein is CASSLPTKNEQYF.

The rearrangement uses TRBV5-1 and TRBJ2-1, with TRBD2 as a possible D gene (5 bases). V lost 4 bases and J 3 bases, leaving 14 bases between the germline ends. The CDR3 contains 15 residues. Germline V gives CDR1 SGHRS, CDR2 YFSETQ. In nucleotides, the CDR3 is TGCGCCAGCAGCCCCGACGGAGGTTTCTACAATGAGCAGTTCTTC. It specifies CASSPDGGFYNEQFF.

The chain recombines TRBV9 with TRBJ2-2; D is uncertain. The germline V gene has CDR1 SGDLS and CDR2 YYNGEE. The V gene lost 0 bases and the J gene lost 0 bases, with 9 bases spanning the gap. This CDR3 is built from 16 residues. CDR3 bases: TGTGCCAGCAGCGTAGGGCCATTCGCGAACACCGGGGAGCTGTTTTTT. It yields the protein CASSVGPFANTGELFF. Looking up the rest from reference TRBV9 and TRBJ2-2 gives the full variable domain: DSGVTQTPKHLITATGQRVTLRCSPRSGDLSVYWYQQSLDQGLQFLIQYYNGEERAKGNILERFSAQQFPDLHSELNLSSLELGDSALYFCASSVGPFANTGELFFGEGSRLTVL.